These T cell receptor beta chains were read from a single sample in a study of blood T cell repertoires in COVID-19. Repertoires were generated with immunoSEQ multiplex PCR, while TCRdb's copy carries only in-frame clones and drops some. The sample includes roughly 140,000 clones, around 83% seen only once; the top ten take around a tenth. Sequenced: peripheral blood. Receptors were obtained from a woman aged 45 to 65 with acute or convalescent COVID-19. Each CDR3 is given with its conserved first and last residue. A D gene is named only where the DNA matches it firmly. Some rows have no size entry. The others give once, few or many, or a class for an expanded clone.

V gene	D gene	J gene	clone size	CDR3 DNA	CDR3 protein
TRBV5-3	NA	TRBJ2-1	once	TGTGCCAGAACCTTTGTTGAGATTAGCGGCGGCAATGAGCAGTTCTTC	CARTFVEISGGNEQFF
TRBV11-2	TRBD1	TRBJ1-2	NA	TGTGCCAGCAGCTTAGTACAGGGGTCGAACTATGGCTACACCTTC	CASSLVQGSNYGYTF
TRBV9	TRBD2	TRBJ2-1	once	TGTGCCAGCAGCACCGGGACTAGCAGATACAATGAGCAGTTCTTC	CASSTGTSRYNEQFF
TRBV21-1	NA	TRBJ1-5	NA	TGTGCCAGCAGCAGGGAACGTGAAGGGACCCGGGACAGTCAATATAGCAATCAGCCCCAGCATTTT	CASSREREGTRDSQYSNQPQHF
TRBV9	TRBD1	TRBJ2-3	NA	TGTGCCAGCAGCGTACTTCAGGGGGTTGGGACAGATACGCAGTATTTT	CASSVLQGVGTDTQYF
TRBV7-2	TRBD1	TRBJ1-4	NA	TGTGCCAGCAGCTCGGGACAGGGGGCCGAAAAACTGTTTTTT	CASSSGQGAEKLFF
TRBV10-3	NA	TRBJ2-2	NA	TGTGCCGCTAGGGGCACAGCAAACACCGGGGAGCTGTTTTTT	CAARGTANTGELFF
TRBV6-5	NA	TRBJ1-1	NA	TGTGCCAGCAGGCCCACACCGAACACTGAAGCTTTCTTT	CASRPTPNTEAFF
TRBV5-4	TRBD1	TRBJ1-3	NA	TGTGCCAGCAGCGAGGACAGGGTCGGGAACACCATATATTTT	CASSEDRVGNTIYF
TRBV9	NA	TRBJ2-1	NA	TGTGCCAGCAGCGTAGATAGTCGGGGGGAGCAGTTCTTC	CASSVDSRGEQFF
TRBV11-2	NA	TRBJ2-1	few	TGTGCCAGCAGCTTAGCTCTTGAGCAGTTCTTC	CASSLALEQFF
TRBV5-1	TRBD1	TRBJ2-2	few	TGCGCCAGCAGCGCGACAACCAGGGGGCGATGGGCCGGGGAGCTGTTTTTT	CASSATTRGRWAGELFF
TRBV5-1	TRBD1	TRBJ2-1	many	TGCGCCAGCAGCTTGCACGGGACAGGGACTTACAATGAGCAGTTCTTC	CASSLHGTGTYNEQFF
TRBV20-1	NA	TRBJ2-2	once	TGCAGTGCTAGTGCCGGAACCCGACTTTTAACCGGGGAGCTGTTTTTT	CSASAGTRLLTGELFF
TRBV5-1	TRBD1	TRBJ2-7	NA	TGCGCCAGCAGCCTAGGACAGGGGCTTTCCTACGAGCAGTACTTC	CASSLGQGLSYEQYF
TRBV5-1	TRBD2	TRBJ2-1	NA	TGCGCCAGCAGCTTGGGACTAGCGGGAAACAATGAGCAGTTCTTC	CASSLGLAGNNEQFF